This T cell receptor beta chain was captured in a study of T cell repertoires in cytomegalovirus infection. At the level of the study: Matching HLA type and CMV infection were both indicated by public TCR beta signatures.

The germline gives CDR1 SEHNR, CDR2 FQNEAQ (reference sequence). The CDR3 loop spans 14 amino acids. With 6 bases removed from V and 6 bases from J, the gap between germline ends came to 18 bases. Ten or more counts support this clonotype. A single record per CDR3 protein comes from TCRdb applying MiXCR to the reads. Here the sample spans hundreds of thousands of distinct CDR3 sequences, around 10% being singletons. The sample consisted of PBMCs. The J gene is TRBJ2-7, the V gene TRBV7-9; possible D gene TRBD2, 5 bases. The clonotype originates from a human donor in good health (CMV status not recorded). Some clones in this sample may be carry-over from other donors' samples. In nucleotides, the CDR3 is TGTGCCAGCAGTTCGGAGAGGGCATCGAGCGAGCAGTACTTC. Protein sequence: CASSSERASSEQYF.